This entry concerns a single TCR beta chain. These data originate in a study of blood T cell repertoires in COVID-19. About the research overall: Both acute and convalescent COVID-19 samples were obtained from the United States, Italy and Spain. Sources were T cells, B-cell-depleted T cells, or PBMCs; the material itself was cDNA or gDNA.

Germline V gene sequence: CDR1 LGHDT, CDR2 YNNKEL (reference sequence). The CDR3 covers 15 residues. V dropped 7 bases and J dropped 2; count of bases not matched to a gene: 5. Original processing notes: Nucleated cell counts were estimated from reference gene primer amplification. Measured with immunoSEQ multiplex PCR; TCRdb has only the in-frame clones, and not every one. For V, J and clone size, that table is used; D and trimming come from the DNA. The repertoire holds just over 150,000 clones, with approximately 81% as singletons. Sequences were obtained from peripheral blood. The chain joins TRBV3-1 (or the pseudogene TRBV3-2) to TRBJ2-1; 10 positions match TRBD2. The TCR sequence derives from a human donor with acute or convalescent COVID-19. The donor label of this sample is uncertain. The CDR3 coding sequence is TGTGCCAGCAATCTAGCGGGGGCCCCCTACAATGAGCAGTTCTTC. This translates into CASNLAGAPYNEQFF.